This TCR beta chain was sequenced in a study of T cell repertoires in cytomegalovirus infection. The wider study: Public TCR beta signatures provided an indication of both CMV infection and a matching HLA type.

MiXCR was run by TCRdb on the reads, yielding one entry per CDR3 protein. The sample holds 200,000 to 300,000 distinct CDR3 sequences, about 7% seen once. General study points: It was HLA-C-restricted CMV-specific TCR beta clonotypes that dominated the response ex vivo.

This CDR3 has 14 residues. The trim removed 7 bases at V and 4 bases at J, leaving 9 bases unmatched. Germline V gene data show CDR1 as SGHTA and CDR2 as FQGNSA. This clonotype was counted many times. Its cognate antigen is unknown. The J gene is TRBJ1-2, the V gene TRBV7-2; TRBD1 aligns across 7 bases. This clonotype originated in a human donor in good health (CMV status not recorded). Some clones in this sample may be carry-over from other donors' samples. Material: PBMCs. The CDR3 region has the DNA TGTGCCAGCACAGTACAGGGGACTTCCTATGGCTACACCTTC. Translation: CASTVQGTSYGYTF.